The rows below give T cell receptor beta chains drawn from one sample of a study of T cells in Graves' hyperthyroidism and ophthalmopathy. TCRdb processed the multiplex PCR reads anew with MiXCR; each CDR3 protein has one entry. This table holds around 700,000 distinct CDR3 sequences, roughly a sixth found once. Sequences were obtained from blood. All receptors derive from a woman between 50 and 59 years old with Graves' hyperthyroidism that later progressed to Graves' ophthalmopathy. The CDR3 runs from the conserved cysteine through the conserved F or W.

V	J	length	CDR3
TRBV18	TRBJ1-1	13	CASSPSENTEAFF
TRBV6-1	TRBJ1-2	15	CASSSYRAVNYGYTF
TRBV7-2	TRBJ1-6	17	CASSLARGQPYNSPLHF
TRBV2	TRBJ2-5	17	CASSYGTSGGARETQYF
TRBV20-1	TRBJ1-2	18	CSARDPRDRGGYNYGYTF
TRBV12-3/TRBV12-4	TRBJ1-1	16	CASSLAGQGPNTEAFF
TRBV5-5	TRBJ2-3	17	CASSLAPWLAGTDTQYF
TRBV19	TRBJ1-5	15	CASTSDGYSNQPQHF
TRBV7-9	TRBJ2-5	15	CASSLRTSGQETQYF
TRBV20-1	TRBJ1-2	12	CSAGRTNYGYTF
TRBV2	TRBJ2-2	14	CASVLGLTTGELFF
TRBV5-1	TRBJ1-2	14	CASSVGQSGSGYTF
TRBV6-1	TRBJ1-1	13	CASSEASLTEAFF
TRBV5-1	TRBJ2-1	17	CASSQIAGGISYNEQFF
TRBV7-8	TRBJ1-5	14	CASRSDRGHQPQHF
TRBV29-1	TRBJ2-3	17	CSVSPGSSGATADTQYF
TRBV19	TRBJ1-1	15	CASSIIDRLNTEAFF
TRBV12-3/TRBV12-4	TRBJ1-2	15	CAIRRMGQGNYGYTF
TRBV24-1	TRBJ2-5	17	CATSDPQGGVKQETQYF
TRBV19	TRBJ1-1	13	CASKRGLGTEAFF
TRBV6-5	TRBJ2-3	15	CASRLAGGYTDTQYF
TRBV6-1	TRBJ2-5	13	CASGQAGPETQYF
TRBV7-2	TRBJ2-1	16	CASSLAFRGLPWKQFF
TRBV20-1	TRBJ1-5	12	CSASGTGQPQHF
TRBV27	TRBJ2-5	14	CASSTLRGQETQYF
TRBV27	TRBJ1-4	16	CASSLTDRDGHEKLFF
TRBV29-1	TRBJ1-3	13	CSVEGTGGNTIYF
TRBV28	TRBJ1-1	15	CASSPGDRGSAEAFF
TRBV27	TRBJ1-5	15	CASRIGTTSNQPQHF
TRBV9	TRBJ2-6	18	CASSVVAGGASGANVLTF
TRBV20-1	TRBJ2-3	13	CSAETGPYDTQYF
TRBV5-1	TRBJ2-2	15	CASSSALGNTGELFF
TRBV7-9	TRBJ2-7	15	CASSPGGAAFYEQYF
TRBV4-1	TRBJ1-4	12	CASSQDWEKLFF
TRBV9	TRBJ2-1	15	CASSEPGGVIDEQFF
TRBV6-1	TRBJ1-2	14	CASSDRVLDYGYTF
TRBV12-3/TRBV12-4	TRBJ2-1	17	CASSGARTYTRYDEQFF
TRBV12-3/TRBV12-4	TRBJ2-3	14	CASSSGYGADTQYF
TRBV19	TRBJ2-7	14	CASSSGQPWREQYF
TRBV6-5	TRBJ2-1	15	CASSYGRLAATEQFF
TRBV9	TRBJ2-7	14	CASSPIPSGGEQYF
TRBV7-8	TRBJ2-5	17	CASSLDPLGPAGETQYF
TRBV30	TRBJ2-3	15	CAWSVRVAAGDTQYF
TRBV12-5	TRBJ2-3	18	CASGAGTATPSSTDTQYF
TRBV11-2	TRBJ1-1	15	CASSMTTGGEGKAFF
TRBV12-3/TRBV12-4	TRBJ2-1	15	CASRTEGFSYNEQFF
TRBV19	TRBJ1-5	15	CASSWTAYSNQPQHF
TRBV6-1	TRBJ1-1	13	CASLGQLNTEAFF
TRBV12-3/TRBV12-4	TRBJ2-1	15	CASSSAGIMYNEQFF
TRBV7-3	TRBJ2-3	15	CASSPLAGSFDTQYF
TRBV20-1	TRBJ1-5	12	CSARDLFSAQHF
TRBV2	TRBJ1-5	16	CASSEIGGRGNQPQHF
TRBV27	TRBJ2-7	13	CASSTTGFLEQYF
TRBV5-1	TRBJ1-1	15	CASSLNAGVGTEAFF
TRBV20-1	TRBJ2-1	14	CSASASNVHNEQFF
TRBV20-1	TRBJ2-7	16	CSARDIGTGGTYEQYF
TRBV7-3	TRBJ2-3	15	CASSLTSGTADTQYF